Following are 4 T cell receptor beta chains from one sample sequenced in a study of blood T cell repertoires in COVID-19. The data were produced by immunoSEQ multiplex PCR, yet TCRdb's version contains in-frame clones alone and is incomplete. Of about 240,000 clones listed, 82% are singletons. What was sequenced was peripheral blood. Receptors were obtained from a woman of 80 years or more with COVID-19, enrolled during active disease.

The chain carries TRBV6-6 and TRBJ1-5; D not resolved. V gave up 4 bases and J gave up 1 base, with 11 bases separating them. The CDR3 has 15 residues. Germline CDR1 is MNHNY and CDR2 is SVGAGI (reference sequence). The CDR3 region has the DNA TGTGCCAGCAGTTTAGCCGGGGTCAGCAATCAGCCCCAGCATTTT. As protein: CASSLAGVSNQPQHF.

V usage is TRBV3-1 (or the pseudogene TRBV3-2) and J usage is TRBJ2-1; 9 bases map to TRBD2. The CDR3 is 16 amino acids. The germline V gene encodes CDR1 LGHDT and CDR2 YNNKEL (reference sequence). V trimming: 4 bases; J trimming: 4 bases; junction bases outside the gene matches: 8. Written as DNA, the CDR3 is TGTGCCAGCAGCCGGGGGCTAGCGGGACCTTACAATGAGCAGTTCTTC. Residues: CASSRGLAGPYNEQFF.

The chain links TRBV19 to TRBJ2-1; 11 positions match TRBD2. CDR3 length: 15 amino acids. V lost 8 bases, J lost 3 bases, and 6 bases stayed unmatched. The germline CDR1 and CDR2 sequences are LNHDA and SQIVND (reference sequence). The CDR3 coding sequence is TGTGCCAGTCGAAATCTAGCGGGAGGCTACAATGAGCAGTTCTTC. Its protein product is CASRNLAGGYNEQFF.

The chain links TRBV7-9 to TRBJ2-1; TRBD2 agrees at 9 bases. Germline V CDR1 and CDR2: SEHNR, FQNEAQ (reference sequence). V was pared by 5 bases and J by 9 bases, with 14 bases of the junction left unmatched. The CDR3 covers 16 residues. CDR3 amino acids: CASSRGDSGSSREQFF. The CDR3 nucleotides are TGTGCCAGCAGCCGAGGGGATAGCGGGAGTTCACGTGAGCAGTTCTTC.